This T cell receptor (beta chain) was found in a study of neurological immune-mediated disorders. V was shortened by 0 bases and J by 4 bases, with 0 bases between the two germline ends. Per the germline V gene, CDR1 is LGHDT and CDR2 is YNNKEL (reference sequence). This CDR3 spans 11 amino acids. The making of cDNA relied on 5'RACE with 10-nucleotide random UMIs. TCRdb recomputed calls from the 5' RACE reads with MiXCR, one row per CDR3 protein. The data hold around 130,000 distinct CDR3 sequences, with roughly 3.2% observed a single time. A total of 2 million PBMCs stored at -80 degrees C provided the unsorted libraries. Many counts were recorded for this clonotype.

The V and J genes are TRBV3-1 and TRBJ1-2; D remains unclear. The sequenced sample was PBMCs. The TCR was taken from a woman between 25 and 40 years old with multiple sclerosis. The CDR3 here is CASSQDYGYTF. DNA for the CDR3: TGTGCCAGCAGCCAAGACTATGGCTACACCTTC.